One and the same sample provided the 27 T cell receptor beta chains below, sequenced in a study of CD8 T cells in Susac syndrome (dated by TCRdb to about 2019). Library construction relied on the immunoSEQ multiplex PCR assay. RNA was extracted with the RNeasy kit and about 0.5 to 1 ug was reverse transcribed using random hexamers. The public reads were quality trimmed at Q25 with fastp and then assembled into clones with MiXCR by TCRdb, keeping productive beta chains. A single entry per CDR3 protein holds the most common genes and DNA from its merged rows. The sample table records 130,000 or so distinct CDR3 sequences; 85% to 95% of these occur just once. Jointly, the top ten make up 0.11% of the sample. The material sequenced was CD4+ T cells from PBMCs. These receptors all stem from a human donor with multiple sclerosis.

The chain carries TRBV28 and TRBJ1-2; D might be TRBD1 (5 bases). Germline CDR1 is MDHEN and CDR2 is SYDVKM. There are 12 residues in the CDR3. With 5 bases removed from V and 4 bases from J, the gap between germline ends came to 8 bases. The CDR3 loop is CASSLGPYGYTF. The CDR3 DNA reads as TGTGCCAGCAGTCTGGGACCCTATGGCTACACCTTC.

The rearrangement links TRBV5-6 to TRBJ2-1; 10 bases agree with TRBD2. The germline V gene has CDR1 SGHDT and CDR2 YYEEEE. The V gene end was trimmed by 5 bases and the J gene end by 7 bases; junction bases not matched to a gene: 12. The CDR3 is 16 amino acids. The CDR3 loop reads CASSPLLAGRRNEQFF. The DNA for the CDR3 is TGTGCCAGCAGTCCGTTACTAGCGGGAAGAAGGAATGAGCAGTTCTTC.

This rearrangement joins TRBV29-1 to TRBJ2-7; D call uncertain. The CDR3 extends over 13 amino acids. Trimming shortened V by 3 bases and J by 2 bases, and 11 bases separated the two germline ends. Germline V gene sequence: CDR1 SQVTM, CDR2 ANQGSEA. The CDR3 here is CSVDRDGTYEQYF. CDR3 nucleotide sequence: TGCAGCGTTGACCGAGACGGCACCTACGAGCAGTACTTC.

A single count supports this clonotype. The J gene is TRBJ1-2, the V gene TRBV6-5; tentatively, D is TRBD1 (6 bases). The V end was cut by 5 bases, the J end by 8 bases, with 12 bases between. Per the germline V gene, CDR1 is MNHEY and CDR2 is SVGAGI. The CDR3 loop spans 12 amino acids. The CDR3, as DNA: TGTGCCAGCAGTGCAACAGGGCTCGGCTACACCTTC. Its protein is CASSATGLGYTF.

The chain employs TRBV29-1 and TRBJ2-1, with D possibly being TRBD1 or TRBD2 (7 bases each). The length of the CDR3 is 17 residues. The germline V gene has CDR1 SQVTM and CDR2 ANQGSEA. Trimming removed 5 bases from V and 6 bases from J, with 26 bases in between. The CDR3 sequence is CSVKGSRGDRQANEQFF. The CDR3 DNA reads TGCAGCGTTAAGGGTTCCCGGGGGGACAGACAAGCCAATGAGCAGTTCTTC.

In this sample, this clonotype turned up once. The chain combines TRBV12-3 or TRBV12-4 with TRBJ1-2, with 8 bases that match TRBD1. With 3 bases clipped from V and 4 bases from J, the junction kept 1 base outside the gene matches. The CDR3 contains 13 residues. The CDR3 DNA follows: TGTGCCAGCAGTTTGGGACAGGCCTATGGCTACACCTTC. This gives the protein CASSLGQAYGYTF.

The V call is TRBV9, the J call TRBJ2-1; TRBD2 might be the D (5 bases). Between the trimmed V and J ends, which lost 0 bases and 6 bases, there was a span of 13 bases. The CDR3 runs to 15 residues. CDR1 is SGDLS, CDR2 YYNGEE, per germline. For the CDR3, the DNA is TGTGCCAGCAGCGTAGAGGGAGTACGTCTCAATGAGCAGTTCTTC. The encoded protein is CASSVEGVRLNEQFF.

V and J are TRBV3-1 and TRBJ1-1, with D possibly matching TRBD1 (6 bases). The CDR3 runs 14 residues. V was clipped by 8 bases and J by 4 bases, with 17 bases between them. CDR1 and CDR2 from the germline V gene are LGHDT and YNNKEL (reference sequence). The CDR3 loop is CASELRGRGTEAFF. CDR3 bases: TGTGCCAGCGAACTCAGGGGTCGGGGCACTGAAGCTTTCTTT.

The genes are TRBV20-1 and TRBJ2-7; possibly TRBD1 or TRBD2 for D (5 bases each). The germline V gene has CDR1 DFQATT and CDR2 SNEGSKA (reference sequence). V lost 4 bases, J lost 3 bases, and 13 bases lay in between. The CDR3 has 13 residues. CDR3 bases: TGCAGTGCTACCCGGGACGGTGGCTACGAGCAGTACTTC. Translating gives CSATRDGGYEQYF.

This clonotype was seen a single time. This rearrangement joins TRBV15 to TRBJ1-4, with unresolved D. The CDR3 length is 12 residues. Between the trimmed V and J ends, which lost 9 bases and 8 bases, there was a span of 13 bases. The V gene's germline CDR1 is LNHNV and CDR2 YYDKDF (reference sequence). The CDR3 nucleotides are TGTGCCACGACCAGAGTGGACGAAAAACTGTTTTTT. This translates into CATTRVDEKLFF.

This clonotype is a singleton in its sample. The rearrangement uses TRBV12-3 or TRBV12-4 and TRBJ2-5, with D possibly TRBD2 on 5 matching bases. Deletions cut 4 bases from V and 5 bases from J, with 17 bases between. This CDR3 region has 15 residues. This chain's CDR3 is CASSSSLASSETQYF. The CDR3 DNA is TGTGCCAGCAGTTCGAGTTTAGCGTCCAGCGAGACCCAGTACTTC.

The rearrangement links TRBV12-3 or TRBV12-4 to TRBJ2-1, with D possibly matching TRBD2 (5 bases). This CDR3 comprises 12 residues. V dropped 6 bases and J dropped 5 bases, with 8 bases sitting between them. This CDR3 reads CASRLLDNEQFF. As DNA, the CDR3 is TGTGCCAGCAGACTACTAGACAATGAGCAGTTCTTC.

The rearrangement uses TRBV28 and TRBJ2-6, with 7 bases identical to TRBD1. V gave up 5 bases and J gave up 1 base; unmatched junction bases: 2. The CDR3 extends over 15 amino acids. Germline V gives CDR1 MDHEN, CDR2 SYDVKM. The CDR3 loop reads CASSNRGSGANVLTF. The CDR3 region has the DNA TGTGCCAGCAGTAACAGGGGATCTGGGGCCAACGTCCTGACTTTC.

The chain joins TRBV25-1 to TRBJ1-2; tentative D call: TRBD1 (6 bases). Germline assignment: CDR1 MGHDK and CDR2 SYGVNS. Trimming stripped 6 bases from V and 7 bases from J, with 12 bases between. The CDR3 sequence is 12 residues long. CDR3 nucleotide sequence: TGTGCCAGCAGGGACAGCCCCGGTGGCTACACCTTC. This gives the protein CASRDSPGGYTF.

The CDR3, as DNA: TGTGCCAGCAGCACGTCAGGGGGCTACGAGCAGTACTTC. This translates into CASSTSGGYEQYF. The chain joins TRBV9 to TRBJ2-7; 7 bases align to TRBD1. The CDR3 spans 13 residues. J was trimmed by 3 bases and V by 4 bases; bases with no gene match: 4. The germline V gene encodes CDR1 SGDLS and CDR2 YYNGEE.

In its sample, this clonotype was seen once. CDR3 coding DNA: TGTGCCAGCAGCTTGGACAGGGGACGGCACGAGCAGTTCTTC. Translating gives CASSLDRGRHEQFF. This sequence joins TRBV5-4 and TRBJ2-1; 7 bases agree with TRBD1. CDR3 size: 14 residues. Germline V gene sequence: CDR1 SGHNT, CDR2 YYREEE (reference sequence). The trim removed 0 bases at V and 10 bases at J, leaving 7 bases unmatched.

This chain joins TRBV30 and TRBJ2-7, with TRBD1 matching 7 bases. The CDR3 extends over 12 amino acids. Trimming cost V 4 bases and J 5 bases; bases outside gene matches: 5. Germline CDR1 GTSNPN, CDR2 SVGIG (reference sequence). CDR3 residues: CAWMTGTHEQYF. The CDR3 DNA is TGTGCCTGGATGACAGGGACCCACGAGCAGTACTTC.

The chain carries TRBV2 and TRBJ1-6; D remains unclear. V lost 6 bases and J lost 11, with 8 bases in between. The CDR3 totals 11 residues. The germline V gene encodes CDR1 SNHLY and CDR2 FYNNEI. This chain's CDR3 is CASRGDAPLHF. For the CDR3, the DNA is TGTGCCAGCAGGGGTGACGCACCCCTCCACTTT.

This chain connects TRBV2 to TRBJ2-1, with 11 bases aligning to TRBD2. This CDR3 spans 15 amino acids. From germline, CDR1 is SNHLY and CDR2 FYNNEI. J gave up 8 bases and V 4 bases, and 7 bases lay outside the gene matches. The CDR3 nucleotides are TGTGCCAGCAGTGTTAGGACTAGCGGGTTCTATGAGCAGTTCTTC. Encoded protein: CASSVRTSGFYEQFF. The whole variable domain, filled in from reference TRBV2 and TRBJ2-1, reads EPEVTQTPSHQVTQMGQEVILRCVPISNHLYFYWYRQILGQKVEFLVSFYNNEISEKSEIFDDQFSVERPDGSNFTLKIRSTKLEDSAMYFCASSVRTSGFYEQFFGPGTRLTVL.

This clonotype has just one count. The chain joins TRBV12-3 or TRBV12-4 to TRBJ1-1; D ambiguous. The V and J ends lost 2 bases and 1 base respectively, with 8 bases between them. The CDR3 spans 14 residues. The CDR3 sequence is CASSLQVANTEAFF. The CDR3 bases are TGTGCCAGCAGTTTACAGGTAGCGAACACTGAAGCTTTCTTT.

The J gene is TRBJ2-2, the V gene TRBV14, with no clear D. CDR1 and CDR2 from the germline V gene are SGHDN and FVKESK. With 1 base removed from V and 4 bases from J, the gap between germline ends came to 13 bases. This CDR3 spans 16 amino acids. The CDR3 sequence is CASSQVTGVATGELFF. The CDR3 DNA reads TGTGCCAGCAGCCAAGTCACCGGCGTGGCCACCGGGGAGCTGTTTTTT.

The chain has TRBV4-3 and TRBJ2-7; D remains unclear. CDR1 LGHNA and CDR2 YSLEER come from the germline V gene. Trimming removed 1 base from V and 2 bases from J, with 12 bases in between. This CDR3 has 15 amino acids. As DNA, the CDR3 is TGCGCCAGCAGCCAAGCAGTTGGACGGACCTACGAGCAGTACTTC. As protein: CASSQAVGRTYEQYF.

CDR3 nucleotide sequence: TGTGCCAGCAGCCCCCCCCCGTGGCAGGGGGCCTACGAGCAGTACTTC. Its translation: CASSPPPWQGAYEQYF. J is TRBJ2-7 and V is TRBV13; TRBD1 aligns across 7 bases. V lost 5 bases, J lost 2 bases, and 12 bases stayed unmatched. Germline values: CDR1 PRHDT, CDR2 FYEKMQ (reference sequence). The CDR3 has 16 amino acids.

This chain connects TRBV28 to TRBJ1-5, with 7 bases matching TRBD1. The CDR3 spans 13 residues. The V gene's germline CDR1 is MDHEN and CDR2 SYDVKM. The J segment lost 5 bases and the V segment lost 5 bases, leaving 3 bases of the junction unmatched. The CDR3 region has the DNA TGTGCCAGCAGTGGAGACAGGGATCAGCCCCAGCATTTT. Translated, it gives CASSGDRDQPQHF.

The chain is built from TRBV3-1 and TRBJ2-7, with TRBD1 identical over 9 bases. Unmatched junction bases numbered 8, after V lost 2 bases and J lost 0 bases. The germline V gene has CDR1 LGHDT and CDR2 YNNKEL (reference sequence). The CDR3 runs to 17 residues. The CDR3 DNA reads TGTGCCAGCAGCCAAAGGACAGGGGCCCTATACTCCTACGAGCAGTACTTC. It specifies CASSQRTGALYSYEQYF.

This chain links TRBV5-1 with TRBJ2-2, with 8 bases aligning to TRBD1. The germline CDR1 and CDR2 sequences are SGHRS and YFSETQ. This CDR3 contains 17 residues. After removal of 1 base from V and 4 bases from J, the junction contained 9 bases not matched to a gene. DNA of the CDR3: TGCGCCAGCAGCTTGTACCGACAGGGGTTGGGCACCGGGGAGCTGTTTTTT. Translation: CASSLYRQGLGTGELFF.

The V gene is TRBV13, the J gene TRBJ2-3; D is undetermined. Trimming took 9 bases from V and 3 from J, leaving 19 bases between them. The germline gives CDR1 PRHDT, CDR2 FYEKMQ (reference sequence). The CDR3 is made up of 15 amino acids. The CDR3 DNA reads as TGTGCCAGGCCCTTGCGCTCAAGTCTTACAGATACGCAGTATTTT. Residues: CARPLRSSLTDTQYF.